This is a list of T cell receptor beta chains from one sample in a study of T cells in Graves' hyperthyroidism and ophthalmopathy. One entry per CDR3 protein results from TCRdb running MiXCR on the multiplex PCR reads. The sample includes more than 350,000 distinct CDR3 sequences, roughly 15% of them seen just once. Material: blood. The receptors originated from a woman in her 30s with Graves' hyperthyroidism that later progressed to Graves' ophthalmopathy. The CDR3 runs from the conserved cysteine through the conserved F or W. A D gene is named only where the DNA matches it firmly. The size entry is marked missing in some rows and otherwise reads once, few, many or a size class.

abundance: many; d_gene: .; j_gene: TRBJ2-7; v_gene: TRBV30; CDR3nt: TGTGCCTGGAGGCAGGGGAACGAGCAGTACTTC; CDR3aa: CAWRQGNEQYF
abundance: many; d_gene: .; j_gene: TRBJ2-3; v_gene: TRBV11-2; CDR3nt: TGTGCCAGCAGCTCCGCCCGCCAGACTAGCACAGATACGCAGTATTTT; CDR3aa: CASSSARQTSTDTQYF
abundance: many; d_gene: .; j_gene: TRBJ1-5; v_gene: TRBV19; CDR3nt: TGTGCCAGTAGTATAAAGGGGAATCAGCCCCAGCATTTT; CDR3aa: CASSIKGNQPQHF
abundance: many; d_gene: .; j_gene: TRBJ2-1; v_gene: TRBV4-2; CDR3nt: TGTGCCAGCAGCCAAGCTAACGGCAATGAGCAGTTCTTC; CDR3aa: CASSQANGNEQFF
abundance: many; d_gene: TRBD2; j_gene: TRBJ2-1; v_gene: TRBV29-1; CDR3nt: TGCAGCGCTAGCTGGGAGACTAGCGGGAATCGGATCTACAATGAGCAGTTCTTC; CDR3aa: CSASWETSGNRIYNEQFF
abundance: many; d_gene: TRBD1; j_gene: TRBJ2-7; v_gene: TRBV27; CDR3nt: TGTGCCAGCAGTTCCGGGACAGGGTTCTACGAGCAGTACTTC; CDR3aa: CASSSGTGFYEQYF
abundance: few; d_gene: .; j_gene: TRBJ1-1; v_gene: TRBV6-6; CDR3nt: TGTGCCAGCAGTTACCGACACGTTGAAGCTTTCTTT; CDR3aa: CASSYRHVEAFF
abundance: .; d_gene: .; j_gene: TRBJ1-5; v_gene: TRBV16; CDR3nt: TGTGCCAGCAGCCCTTGGAGGGAAGATCAGCCCCAGCATTTT; CDR3aa: CASSPWREDQPQHF
abundance: many; d_gene: .; j_gene: TRBJ2-7; v_gene: TRBV2; CDR3nt: TGTGCCAGCAGTAGGACAGCCTACGAGCAGTACTTC; CDR3aa: CASSRTAYEQYF
abundance: many; d_gene: TRBD1; j_gene: TRBJ2-4; v_gene: TRBV27; CDR3nt: TGTGCCAGCAGTTTTTTGGACAGGACCAAAAACATTCAGTACTTC; CDR3aa: CASSFLDRTKNIQYF
abundance: many; d_gene: TRBD1; j_gene: TRBJ1-2; v_gene: TRBV10-3; CDR3nt: TGTGCCATCAGTGAGTCGGGGACAGGGGGCTATGGAGGCTACACCTTC; CDR3aa: CAISESGTGGYGGYTF
abundance: few; d_gene: .; j_gene: TRBJ1-3; v_gene: TRBV3-1; CDR3nt: TGTGCCAGCAGCCCAGGGTTTAGATCTGGAAACACCATATATTTT; CDR3aa: CASSPGFRSGNTIYF
abundance: few; d_gene: TRBD1; j_gene: TRBJ2-7; v_gene: TRBV5-1; CDR3nt: TGCGCCAGCAGATCACAGGGGCGAAACGAGCAGTACTTC; CDR3aa: CASRSQGRNEQYF
abundance: many; d_gene: .; j_gene: TRBJ2-5; v_gene: TRBV5-1; CDR3nt: TGCGCCAGCAGCTTGGTGTTCCGCGGGGAGACCCAGTACTTC; CDR3aa: CASSLVFRGETQYF
abundance: .; d_gene: .; j_gene: TRBJ2-2; v_gene: TRBV5-5; CDR3nt: TGTGCCAGCAGCTTAAGTGGGAGACCCACCGGGGAGCTGTTTTTT; CDR3aa: CASSLSGRPTGELFF
abundance: .; d_gene: TRBD1; j_gene: TRBJ2-1; v_gene: TRBV2; CDR3nt: TGTGCCAGCAGTTATACAGGGGGCGCCTACAATGAGCAGTTCTTC; CDR3aa: CASSYTGGAYNEQFF
abundance: many; d_gene: TRBD2; j_gene: TRBJ2-1; v_gene: TRBV28; CDR3nt: TGTGCCAGCCTTAGCGGGAGTCCGAATGAGCAGTTCTTC; CDR3aa: CASLSGSPNEQFF
abundance: .; d_gene: TRBD2; j_gene: TRBJ2-1; v_gene: TRBV2; CDR3nt: TGTGCCAGCACCGGACTAGCGGCCTACAATGAGCAGTTCTTC; CDR3aa: CASTGLAAYNEQFF
abundance: .; d_gene: .; j_gene: TRBJ2-7; v_gene: TRBV11-2; CDR3nt: TGTGCCAGCAGCTTAGATAGGACAGTCCACTACGAGCAGTACTTC; CDR3aa: CASSLDRTVHYEQYF
abundance: many; d_gene: .; j_gene: TRBJ1-2; v_gene: TRBV11-2; CDR3nt: TGTGCCAGCAGCTTAGCGCCCATTTATGGCTACACCTTC; CDR3aa: CASSLAPIYGYTF
abundance: few; d_gene: .; j_gene: TRBJ2-1; v_gene: TRBV30; CDR3nt: TGTGCCTGGGTTCTGGTTTATGAGCAGTTCTTC; CDR3aa: CAWVLVYEQFF
abundance: few; d_gene: TRBD2; j_gene: TRBJ2-3; v_gene: TRBV7-9; CDR3nt: TGTGCCAGCAGCTCCATACTAGCGGGAGCCCTACGTGGCACAGATACGCAGTATTTT; CDR3aa: CASSSILAGALRGTDTQYF
abundance: many; d_gene: TRBD1; j_gene: TRBJ2-7; v_gene: TRBV6-1; CDR3nt: TGTGCCAGCAGCTTACAGGGGACCACTTTCGAGCAGTACTTC; CDR3aa: CASSLQGTTFEQYF
abundance: .; d_gene: .; j_gene: TRBJ1-2; v_gene: TRBV13; CDR3nt: TGTGCCAGCAGACCCCCGCGGGGGGGTTATGGCTACACCTTC; CDR3aa: CASRPPRGGYGYTF
abundance: few; d_gene: .; j_gene: TRBJ2-5; v_gene: TRBV11-2; CDR3nt: TGTGCCAGCCAGGGGGGGGCGCAAGAGACCCAGTACTTC; CDR3aa: CASQGGAQETQYF
abundance: many; d_gene: .; j_gene: TRBJ2-7; v_gene: TRBV2; CDR3nt: TGTGCCAGCAGTATAGAAAACGAGCAGTACTTC; CDR3aa: CASSIENEQYF
abundance: many; d_gene: .; j_gene: TRBJ1-5; v_gene: TRBV6-1; CDR3nt: TGTGCCAGCAGCCAGCACGGGGTGGGAGATCAGCCCCAGCATTTT; CDR3aa: CASSQHGVGDQPQHF